Below, one TCR beta chain is given with its context. Its recognized antigen is unknown. Base qualities are missing; no much larger clone stands one base away. These data come from a study of blood T cells in healthy people across ages (dated by TCRdb to between 2014 and 2016). For the wider study: Template switching captured roughly one uniquely barcoded TCR beta cDNA molecule per two T cells in model experiments. Two additional independent replicas of 1 million unique cDNA reads from the same blood draw were analyzed for two donors (one aged 18 to 30 and one aged 80 or older). To avoid experimental bias, donors of different ages were randomly spread across the sequencing lanes. Four age groups were formed from the donors: young (average roughly 15 years), middle-aged (more than 35), aged (62) and long-lived (around 80). Age-related changes in TCR beta repertoire diversity were measured in the study by deep sequencing normalized with unique cDNA molecular identifiers. What the research found in general, with its limitations: The percentage of naive T cells measured by flow cytometry correlated strongly with observed TCR beta diversity. Total diversity estimates from one million sequenced T cells were considered lower bounds and underestimates. Bulk unsorted PBMC profiling prevented conclusive comparison of naive and antigen-experienced compartments. Compared with the aged group, more naive CD4+ T cells, fewer expanded clones and increased TCR diversity were shown by the long-lived group, suggesting age selection. As age increased, observed TCR beta diversity per million T cells dropped in a roughly linear way, and a significant reduction was already evident by age 40. The CMV infection status of donors was not known, potentially confounding age-related changes in expanded clonotypes.

Library preparation used 5' RACE. Sequenced on an Illumina HiSeq 2500. The second PCR ran for roughly 7 to 11 cycles and used a J-beta primer mix along with a sample-barcoded 5' primer. Each TCR beta cDNA molecule received a unique molecular identifier from a template-switch 5' adaptor carrying 12 random nucleotides. At least 2.5 million CDR3-containing paired-end reads were obtained from each sample. First-strand cDNA synthesis was performed from all RNA using the Mint cDNA synthesis kit, with priming by a TRBC-specific oligonucleotide. All cDNA was treated with uracil-DNA glycosylase and then went through a first 18-cycle PCR with the universal primers M1SS and BC2_uni_R. In the paper's pipeline: Each sample was normalized by randomly selecting 1 million high-quality reads, each carrying a distinct molecular identifier. Reads with shared molecular identifiers were discarded instead of being binned into consensus sequences. MiTCR, set to a Q25 quality threshold and the strictest error-elimination algorithm, was used for CDR3 identification, clonotype clustering and error correction. A nonparametric unseen species model with Euler transformation was used to estimate lower-bound total TCR beta diversity. Using fastp at Q25 and MiXCR, TCRdb reprocessed the public reads and kept productive beta chains. Each record represents a unique CDR3 protein, reported with the most common genes and DNA among its rows. TCRdb's processing, not the authors' own work, is the source of the V and J calls. This sample lists about 1.8 million distinct CDR3 sequences; around half were detected once. The ten biggest clones cover over 2% of the sample.

Systemically healthy Caucasian individuals from Russia, some 38 in total and aged roughly 6 to 100 years, were included as donors. Ten milliliters of peripheral blood were drawn from each donor into EDTA-treated Vacutainer tubes. Ficoll-Paque density-gradient centrifugation was used to isolate PBMCs, with at least 6 million per sample. Total RNA was extracted from PBMCs with Trizol reagent, with at least 5 micrograms obtained per sample. The percentages of naive CD45RAhigh/CD27high T cells were determined by flow cytometry on a PBMC aliquot from every donor. From its cysteine to its phenylalanine, the CDR3 spans 13 amino acids. The CDR3 DNA has 39 bases and is translated from base 1. Based on the germline V gene (reference sequence), the CDR1 and CDR2 sequences are SGHKS and YYEKEE. The V end loses 4 bases and the J end loses 7 bases, and a stretch of 12 bases separates them.

The chain links TRBV5-5 with TRBJ2-1, with the identity of the D gene unclear. This clonotype was sampled from a woman aged 40 to 55 in good health. Sequencing was performed on blood. The DNA sequence reads TGTGCCAGCAGCGTGGAATACCTTAATGAGCAGTTCTTC. It specifies CASSVEYLNEQFF.